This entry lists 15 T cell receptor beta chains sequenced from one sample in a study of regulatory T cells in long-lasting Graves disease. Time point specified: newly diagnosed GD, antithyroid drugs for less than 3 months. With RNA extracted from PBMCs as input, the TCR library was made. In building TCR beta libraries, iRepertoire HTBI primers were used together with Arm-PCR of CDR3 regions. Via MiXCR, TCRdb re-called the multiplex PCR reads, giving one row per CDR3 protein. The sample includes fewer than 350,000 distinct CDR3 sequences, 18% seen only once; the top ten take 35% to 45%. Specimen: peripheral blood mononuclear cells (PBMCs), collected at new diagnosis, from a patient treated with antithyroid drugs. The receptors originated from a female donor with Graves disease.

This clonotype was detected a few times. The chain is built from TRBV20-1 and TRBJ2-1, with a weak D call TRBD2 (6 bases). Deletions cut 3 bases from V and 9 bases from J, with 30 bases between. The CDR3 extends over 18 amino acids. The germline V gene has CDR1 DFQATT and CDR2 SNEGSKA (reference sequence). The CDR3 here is CSASGGSGPPINPIEQFF. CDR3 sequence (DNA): TGCAGTGCTAGTGGGGGGAGCGGGCCCCCTATTAACCCCATTGAGCAGTTCTTC.

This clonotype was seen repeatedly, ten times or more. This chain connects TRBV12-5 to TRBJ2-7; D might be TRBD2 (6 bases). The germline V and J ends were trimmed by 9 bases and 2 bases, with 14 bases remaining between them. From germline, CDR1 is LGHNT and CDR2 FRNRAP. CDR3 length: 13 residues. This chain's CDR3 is CASAGGVTYEQYF. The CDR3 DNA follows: TGTGCTAGCGCCGGAGGGGTTACCTACGAGCAGTACTTC.

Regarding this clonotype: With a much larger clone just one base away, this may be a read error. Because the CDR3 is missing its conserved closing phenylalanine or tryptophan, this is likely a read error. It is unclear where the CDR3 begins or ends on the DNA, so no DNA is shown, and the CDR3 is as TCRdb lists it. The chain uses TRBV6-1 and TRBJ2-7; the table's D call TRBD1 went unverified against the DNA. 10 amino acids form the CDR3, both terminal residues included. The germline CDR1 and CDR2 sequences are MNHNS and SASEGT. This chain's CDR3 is CASRMGRAGI.

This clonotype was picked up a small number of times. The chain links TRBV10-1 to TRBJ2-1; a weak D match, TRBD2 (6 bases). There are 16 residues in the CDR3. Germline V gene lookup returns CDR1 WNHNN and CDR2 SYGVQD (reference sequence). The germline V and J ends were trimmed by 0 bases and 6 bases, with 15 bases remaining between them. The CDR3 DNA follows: TGCGCCAGCAGTGAGTCGCCCTTCGGACTACGCAATGAGCAGTTCTTC. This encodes CASSESPFGLRNEQFF.

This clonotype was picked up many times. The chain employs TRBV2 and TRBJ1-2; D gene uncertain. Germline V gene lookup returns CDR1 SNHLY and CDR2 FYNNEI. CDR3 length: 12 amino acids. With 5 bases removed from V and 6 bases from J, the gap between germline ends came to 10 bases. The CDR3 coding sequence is TGTGCCAGCAGTCCATTGGGCGATGGCTACACCTTC. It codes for CASSPLGDGYTF.

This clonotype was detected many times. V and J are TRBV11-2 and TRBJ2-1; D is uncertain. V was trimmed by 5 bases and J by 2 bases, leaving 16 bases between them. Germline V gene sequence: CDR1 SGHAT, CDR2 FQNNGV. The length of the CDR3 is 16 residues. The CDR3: CASSPGLVMTYNEQFF. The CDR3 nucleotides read TGTGCCAGCAGCCCAGGCCTAGTGATGACCTACAATGAGCAGTTCTTC.

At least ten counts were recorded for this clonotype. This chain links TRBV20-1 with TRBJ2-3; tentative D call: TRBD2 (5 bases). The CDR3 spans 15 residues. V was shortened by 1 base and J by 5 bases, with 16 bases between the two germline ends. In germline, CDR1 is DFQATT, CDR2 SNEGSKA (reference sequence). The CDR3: CSARVGRLPQDTQYF. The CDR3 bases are TGCAGTGCTAGAGTCGGTAGACTACCGCAAGATACGCAGTATTTT.

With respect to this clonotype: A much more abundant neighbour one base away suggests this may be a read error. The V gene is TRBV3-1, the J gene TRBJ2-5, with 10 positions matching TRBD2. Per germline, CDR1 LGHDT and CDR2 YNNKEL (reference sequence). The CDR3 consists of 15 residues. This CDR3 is CACSQDGTSVETQYF. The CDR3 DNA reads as TGTGCCTGCAGCCAAGACGGGACTAGCGTAGAGACCCAGTACTTC.

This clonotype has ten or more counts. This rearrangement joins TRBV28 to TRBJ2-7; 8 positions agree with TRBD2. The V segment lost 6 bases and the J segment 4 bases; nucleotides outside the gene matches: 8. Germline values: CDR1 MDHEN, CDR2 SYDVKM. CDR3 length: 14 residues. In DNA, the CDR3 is TGTGCCAGCAGGCCGATAAGCGGGAGTTACGAGCAGTACTTC. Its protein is CASRPISGSYEQYF.

The CDR3 DNA follows: TGTGCCAGCGGCCCCTTCAGGCAGGGTCTTTCACCCCTCCACTTT. This gives the protein CASGPFRQGLSPLHF. The chain combines TRBV28 with TRBJ1-6; tentative D call: TRBD1 (5 bases). V gave up 8 bases and J gave up 9 bases, with 20 bases separating them. The CDR3 sequence is 15 residues long. Germline-derived CDR1 and CDR2 are MDHEN and SYDVKM.

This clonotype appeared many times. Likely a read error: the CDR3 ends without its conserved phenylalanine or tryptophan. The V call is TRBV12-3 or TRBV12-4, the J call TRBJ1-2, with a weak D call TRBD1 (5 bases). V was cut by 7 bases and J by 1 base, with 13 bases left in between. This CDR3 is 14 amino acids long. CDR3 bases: TGTGCCAGCACTGCAGGGAACTATAACTATGGCTACACCCTC. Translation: CASTAGNYNYGYTL.

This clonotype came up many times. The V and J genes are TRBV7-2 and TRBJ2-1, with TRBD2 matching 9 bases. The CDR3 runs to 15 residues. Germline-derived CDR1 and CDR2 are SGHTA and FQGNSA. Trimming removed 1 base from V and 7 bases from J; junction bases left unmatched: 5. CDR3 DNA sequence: TGTGCCAGCAGCTTAGGCGGGAGGGTGGGGAATGAGCAGTTCTTC. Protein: CASSLGGRVGNEQFF.

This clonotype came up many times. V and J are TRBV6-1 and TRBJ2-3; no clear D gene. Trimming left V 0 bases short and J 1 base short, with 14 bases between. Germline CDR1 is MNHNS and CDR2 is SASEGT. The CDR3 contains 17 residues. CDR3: CASSEAFTGSGTDTQYF. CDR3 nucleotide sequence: TGTGCCAGCAGTGAAGCCTTCACTGGATCAGGCACAGATACGCAGTATTTT.

In DNA form, the CDR3 reads TGTGCCAGCGGATACAGGGATACGGGAGACGAGCAGTTCTTC. This gives the protein CASGYRDTGDEQFF. V is TRBV28 and J is TRBJ2-1; D is perhaps TRBD1 or TRBD2 (6 bases each). This CDR3 has 14 residues. Germline CDR1 and CDR2: MDHEN and SYDVKM. V dropped 8 bases and J dropped 10 bases, with 21 bases sitting between them.

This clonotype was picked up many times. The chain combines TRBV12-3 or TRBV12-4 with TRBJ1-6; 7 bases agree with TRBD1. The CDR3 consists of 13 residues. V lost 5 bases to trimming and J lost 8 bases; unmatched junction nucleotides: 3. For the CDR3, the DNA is TGTGCCAGCAGTCTTACAGGGGATTCACCCCTCCACTTT. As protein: CASSLTGDSPLHF.